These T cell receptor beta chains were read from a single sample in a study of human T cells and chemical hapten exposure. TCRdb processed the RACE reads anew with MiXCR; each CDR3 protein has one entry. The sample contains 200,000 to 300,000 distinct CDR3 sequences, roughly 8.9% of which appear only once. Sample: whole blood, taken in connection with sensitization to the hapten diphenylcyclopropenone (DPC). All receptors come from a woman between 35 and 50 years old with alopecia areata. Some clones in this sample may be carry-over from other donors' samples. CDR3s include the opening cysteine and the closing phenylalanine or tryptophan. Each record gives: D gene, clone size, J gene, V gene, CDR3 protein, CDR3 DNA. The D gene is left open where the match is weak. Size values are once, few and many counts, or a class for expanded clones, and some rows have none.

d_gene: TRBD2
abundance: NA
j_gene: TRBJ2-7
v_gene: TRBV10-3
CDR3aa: CAISPTLAGGGYEQYF
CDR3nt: TGTGCCATCAGTCCTACCTTGGCGGGGGGCGGCTACGAGCAGTACTTC

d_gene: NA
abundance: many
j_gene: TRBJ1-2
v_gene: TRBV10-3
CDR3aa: CAISEDPEIYGYTF
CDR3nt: TGTGCCATCAGTGAGGACCCTGAAATCTATGGCTACACCTTC

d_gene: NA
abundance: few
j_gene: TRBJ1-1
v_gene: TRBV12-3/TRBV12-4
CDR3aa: CASSGFQNTEAFF
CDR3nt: TGTGCCAGCAGTGGATTTCAGAACACTGAAGCTTTCTTT

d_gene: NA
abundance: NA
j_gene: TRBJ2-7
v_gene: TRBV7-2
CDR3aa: CASSFTGGEQYF
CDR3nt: TGTGCCAGCAGCTTTACCGGGGGCGAGCAGTACTTC

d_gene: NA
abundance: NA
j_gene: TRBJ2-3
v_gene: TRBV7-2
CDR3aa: CASSSGPYVGTDTQYF
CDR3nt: TGTGCCAGCAGCTCCGGGCCCTACGTTGGCACAGATACGCAGTATTTT

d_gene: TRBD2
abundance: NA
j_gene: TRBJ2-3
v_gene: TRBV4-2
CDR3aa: CASSRFSGMADTQYF
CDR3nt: TGTGCCAGCAGCCGATTTAGCGGGATGGCAGATACGCAGTATTTT

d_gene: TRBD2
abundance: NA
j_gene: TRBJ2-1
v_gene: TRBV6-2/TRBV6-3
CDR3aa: CASRTNSGGEQFF
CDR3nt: TGTGCCAGCCGTACCAATAGCGGGGGTGAGCAGTTCTTC

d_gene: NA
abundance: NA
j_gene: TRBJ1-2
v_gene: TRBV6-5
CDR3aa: CASSYSVRVQGYTF
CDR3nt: TGTGCCAGCAGTTACTCGGTCAGGGTTCAGGGCTACACCTTC

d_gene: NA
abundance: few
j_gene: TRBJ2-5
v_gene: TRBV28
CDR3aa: CASNPLNAGAQYF
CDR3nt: TGTGCCAGCAATCCTCTAAATGCCGGGGCCCAGTACTTC

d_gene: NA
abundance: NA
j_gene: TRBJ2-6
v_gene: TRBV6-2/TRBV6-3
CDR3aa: CASSYRPSGVNVLTF
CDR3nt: TGTGCCAGCAGTTACCGGCCCTCTGGGGTCAACGTCCTGACTTTC

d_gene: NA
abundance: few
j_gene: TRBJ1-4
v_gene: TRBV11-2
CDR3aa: CASSLDGAGEKLFF
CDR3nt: TGTGCCAGCAGCTTAGATGGGGCCGGGGAAAAACTGTTTTTT

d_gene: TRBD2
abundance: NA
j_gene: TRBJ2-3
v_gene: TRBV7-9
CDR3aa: CASSLTPGLGGPDTQYF
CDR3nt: TGTGCCAGCAGCTTAACTCCGGGACTAGGAGGCCCAGATACGCAGTATTTT

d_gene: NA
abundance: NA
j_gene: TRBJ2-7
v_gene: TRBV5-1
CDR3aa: CASSLEGDEQYF
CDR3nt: TGCGCCAGCAGCTTGGAAGGGGACGAGCAGTACTTC

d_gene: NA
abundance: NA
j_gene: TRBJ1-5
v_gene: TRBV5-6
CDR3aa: CASSWGGLSNQPQHF
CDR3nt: TGTGCCAGCAGCTGGGGAGGACTTAGCAATCAGCCCCAGCATTTT

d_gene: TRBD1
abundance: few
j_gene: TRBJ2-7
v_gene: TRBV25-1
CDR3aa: CASSGDRGPSSYEQYF
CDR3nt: TGTGCCAGCAGTGGGGACAGGGGCCCGAGCTCCTACGAGCAGTACTTC

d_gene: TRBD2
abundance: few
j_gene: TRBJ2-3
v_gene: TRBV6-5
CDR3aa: CVTSGSFGRDTQYF
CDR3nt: TGTGTTACTAGCGGGAGTTTCGGTCGAGATACGCAGTATTTT

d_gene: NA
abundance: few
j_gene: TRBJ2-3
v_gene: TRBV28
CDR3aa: CASSLVGGTDTQYF
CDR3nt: TGTGCCAGCAGTTTAGTTGGGGGCACAGATACGCAGTATTTT

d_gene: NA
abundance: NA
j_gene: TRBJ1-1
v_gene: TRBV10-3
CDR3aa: CAISAPGNTEAFF
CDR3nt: TGTGCCATCAGTGCTCCTGGGAACACTGAAGCTTTCTTT

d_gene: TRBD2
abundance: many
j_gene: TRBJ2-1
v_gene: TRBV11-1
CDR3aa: CASSSTSGQYNEQFF
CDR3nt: TGTGCCAGCAGCTCGACTAGCGGGCAATACAATGAGCAGTTCTTC

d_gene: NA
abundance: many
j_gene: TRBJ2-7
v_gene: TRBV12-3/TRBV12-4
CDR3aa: CASSSATEEYF
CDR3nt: TGTGCCAGCAGTTCTGCGACAGAGGAGTACTTC

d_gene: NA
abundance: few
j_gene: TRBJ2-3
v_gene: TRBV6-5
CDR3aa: CASSYRGLSTDTQYF
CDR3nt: TGTGCCAGCAGCTACCGGGGCCTGAGCACAGATACGCAGTATTTT

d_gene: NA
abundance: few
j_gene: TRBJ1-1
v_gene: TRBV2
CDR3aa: CASSEGGHLGNTEAFF
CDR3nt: TGTGCCAGCAGTGAGGGCGGGCACCTTGGAAACACTGAAGCTTTCTTT

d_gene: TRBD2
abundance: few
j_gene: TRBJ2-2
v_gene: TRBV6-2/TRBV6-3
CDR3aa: CASSGLAGGEIGELFF
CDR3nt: TGTGCCAGCAGCGGACTAGCGGGAGGGGAGATCGGGGAGCTGTTTTTT